One sample yielded the 24 T cell receptor beta chains listed below, sequenced in a study of blood T cell repertoires in COVID-19 (TCRdb year 2020). Library construction relied on the immunoSEQ multiplex PCR assay. The clones in this table, taken by TCRdb from immuneACCESS, are in-frame only. Not every clone is retained; where verified, under half of the shortfall comes from an unresolved V gene, and the cause of the rest is unknown. A total of about 76,000 clones appear in this sample, roughly 88% of them only once. Approximately 5% of the sample is in the top ten clones. The specimen sequenced was peripheral blood. The source is a man between 45 and 60 years old with active COVID-19.

V usage is TRBV5-1 and J usage is TRBJ1-2; 9 bases fit TRBD1. The CDR3 is 14 residues long. Germline V CDR1 and CDR2: SGHRS, YFSETQ. After removal of 4 bases from V and 3 bases from J, the junction contained 4 bases not matched to a gene. CDR3 residues: CASSPGQGDYGYTF. The CDR3 region has the DNA TGCGCCAGCAGCCCGGGACAGGGAGACTATGGCTACACCTTC.

The table lists this clone with a count of one. The J gene is TRBJ2-2, the V gene TRBV27, with D hard to call. This CDR3 has 15 residues. V was pared by 4 bases and J by 0 bases, with 9 bases between. CDR1 and CDR2 from the germline V gene are MNHEY and SMNVEV (reference sequence). DNA of the CDR3: TGTGCCAGCAGTTCCCTAGTTCCGAACACCGGGGAGCTGTTTTTT. As protein: CASSSLVPNTGELFF.

This clone was seen once. This sequence joins TRBV30 and TRBJ1-1; 10 nucleotides match TRBD1. V shed 4 bases and J 4 bases; nucleotides not matched to a gene: 12. The germline CDR1 and CDR2 sequences are GTSNPN and SVGIG (reference sequence). The CDR3 is 16 residues long. DNA for the CDR3: TGTGCCTGGATCCCGGTCGTTGACAGGGGGCGCACTGAAGCTTTCTTT. This encodes CAWIPVVDRGRTEAFF.

This chain uses TRBV6-1 with TRBJ1-5, with no clear D. Germline V lookup: CDR1 MNHNS, CDR2 SASEGT. This CDR3 is 14 amino acids long. V lost 1 base, J lost 1 base, and 5 bases lay in between. Written as DNA, the CDR3 is TGTGCCAGCAGTGAAGGTGGCAGCAATCAGCCCCAGCATTTT. Encoded protein: CASSEGGSNQPQHF.

J is TRBJ1-2 and V is TRBV19; 9 bases map to TRBD1. CDR3 length equals 15 residues. Trimming removed 5 bases from V and 2 bases from J; junction bases left unmatched: 6. Germline CDR1 reads LNHDA; CDR2 reads SQIVND (reference sequence). CDR3 loop: CASSVSGTGNYGYTF. The CDR3 bases are TGTGCCAGTAGTGTATCCGGGACAGGGAACTATGGCTACACCTTC.

CDR3 sequence reads: CSARPGTEKKETQYF. CDR3 nucleotide sequence: TGCAGCGCTCGACCCGGGACAGAGAAGAAAGAGACCCAGTACTTC. V usage is TRBV29-1 and J usage is TRBJ2-5, with 7 bases identical to TRBD1. Germline trimming cut 7 bases from V and 3 bases from J; bases unmatched to any gene: 14. The germline V gene encodes CDR1 SQVTM and CDR2 ANQGSEA. This CDR3 region has 15 residues. Using reference TRBV29-1 and TRBJ2-5 for the parts outside the CDR3, the full variable domain is SAVISQKPSRDICQRGTSLTIQCQVDSQVTMMFWYRQQPGQSLTLIATANQGSEATYESGFVIDKFPISRPNLTFSTLTVSNMSPEDSSIYLCSARPGTEKKETQYFGPGTRLLVL.

J is TRBJ2-7 and V is TRBV9; the D gene is possibly TRBD2 (7 bases). CDR3 size: 17 residues. The germline CDR1 and CDR2 sequences are SGDLS and YYNGEE. V lost 4 bases and J 6 bases, leaving 26 bases between the germline ends. The CDR3: CASSPSPGGERRIEQYF. The DNA for the CDR3 is TGTGCCAGCAGCCCGAGCCCGGGGGGCGAGAGAAGGATCGAGCAGTACTTC.

The rearrangement links TRBV28 to TRBJ2-7, with 14 bases identical to TRBD2. Germline values: CDR1 MDHEN, CDR2 SYDVKM. Germline trimming cut 5 bases from V and 6 bases from J; bases unmatched to any gene: 3. This CDR3 has 14 residues. The CDR3 bases are TGTGCCAGCAGTACGGGACTAGCGGGAGTCGAGCAGTACTTC. Its protein is CASSTGLAGVEQYF.

The table lists this clone with a few counts. The chain links TRBV9 to TRBJ2-3, with 12 bases matching TRBD2. From germline, CDR1 is SGDLS and CDR2 YYNGEE. The CDR3 sequence is 16 residues long. Germline trimming cut 3 bases from V and 8 bases from J; bases unmatched to any gene: 10. The CDR3 bases are TGTGCCAGCAGCGCGGGGACTAGCGGGTGGTCAGCTACGCAGTATTTT. Its protein product is CASSAGTSGWSATQYF.

This clone appeared a few times. The V and J genes are TRBV3-1 (or the pseudogene TRBV3-2) and TRBJ1-1; D gene unclear. V gave up 1 base and J gave up 2 bases, with 14 bases separating them. The CDR3 has 16 amino acids. Germline CDR1 is LGHDT and CDR2 is YNNKEL (reference sequence). The CDR3 sequence: CASSQVDNLLNTEAFF. The CDR3 nucleotides are TGTGCCAGCAGCCAAGTAGACAACCTCTTAAACACTGAAGCTTTCTTT.

The chain couples TRBV6-2 or TRBV6-3 to TRBJ2-3; possible D gene TRBD2, 5 bases. The germline CDR1 and CDR2 sequences are MNHEY and SVGEGT. CDR3 size: 14 residues. Trimming removed 5 bases at V and 4 bases at J, with 13 bases between. This CDR3 is CASSHRGSADTQYF. The CDR3 DNA is TGTGCCAGCAGTCACCGAGGTAGCGCAGATACGCAGTATTTT.

This clone appeared a few times. This specimen includes other DNA sequences encoding the same CDR3. This chain uses TRBV7-2 with TRBJ1-3; tentatively, D is TRBD1 (5 bases). CDR3 length: 15 amino acids. Germline V gene data show CDR1 as SGHTA and CDR2 as FQGNSA. V was trimmed by 1 base and J by 1 base, leaving 8 bases between them. The CDR3 nucleotides read TGTGCCAGCAGCTTAGTCCCAGGGTCTGGAAACACCATATATTTT. The encoded protein is CASSLVPGSGNTIYF.

The chain has TRBV28 and TRBJ2-7; 7 bases are shared with TRBD1. CDR1 is MDHEN, CDR2 SYDVKM, per germline. This CDR3 is 14 amino acids long. The V and J ends lost 4 bases and 7 bases, in that order; junction bases with no gene match: 10. The CDR3 reads CASSSGTVLVEQYF. CDR3 coding DNA: TGTGCCAGCAGTTCAGGGACAGTCCTAGTGGAGCAGTACTTC.

The CDR3 reads CASSSSQGPGDGYTF. In DNA, the CDR3 is TGTGCCAGCAGTTCCTCACAGGGGCCAGGTGATGGCTACACCTTC. The chain employs TRBV6-2 or TRBV6-3 and TRBJ1-2; 7 bases are a match to TRBD1. V lost 4 bases, J lost 6 bases, and 11 bases stayed unmatched. Germline values: CDR1 MNHEY, CDR2 SVGEGT. The CDR3 contains 15 residues.

This chain uses TRBV9 with TRBJ2-7; no definite D call. The CDR3 runs to 15 residues. V shed 4 bases and J shed 1 base, with 15 bases lying between them. Germline CDR1 is SGDLS and CDR2 is YYNGEE. CDR3 residues: CASSRGSYTSYEQYF. The CDR3 DNA follows: TGTGCCAGCAGCCGCGGTAGCTACACATCCTACGAGCAGTACTTC.

J is TRBJ2-3 and V is TRBV3-1 (or the pseudogene TRBV3-2), with TRBD2 matching 14 bases. Germline CDR1 reads LGHDT; CDR2 reads YNNKEL (reference sequence). J was trimmed by 1 base and V by 0 bases; bases with no gene match: 3. The CDR3 is made up of 18 amino acids. The CDR3 loop reads CASSQDRGLAGGTDTQYF. DNA of the CDR3: TGTGCCAGCAGCCAAGATAGGGGACTAGCGGGAGGCACAGATACGCAGTATTTT.

This chain links TRBV30 with TRBJ1-4; D not resolved. The ends were cut back, 3 bases at V and 7 bases at J, with 12 bases in the middle. The CDR3 totals 13 residues. Germline V gives CDR1 GTSNPN, CDR2 SVGIG (reference sequence). The CDR3 spells CAWSAPVLEKLFF. Here the CDR3 DNA reads TGTGCCTGGAGCGCCCCGGTGCTTGAAAAACTGTTTTTT.

This chain links TRBV27 with TRBJ2-5; 10 bases match TRBD2. This CDR3 region has 16 residues. V lost 6 bases, J lost 6 bases, and 13 bases stayed unmatched. Germline V gene sequence: CDR1 MNHEY, CDR2 SMNVEV (reference sequence). CDR3 DNA sequence: TGTGCCAGCAGCCCCGCAAGCGGGAGGGCCCGAAAGACCCAGTACTTC. This translates into CASSPASGRARKTQYF.

The V and J genes are TRBV5-5 and TRBJ2-1; D is perhaps TRBD1 (5 bases). Germline V CDR1 and CDR2: SGHKS, YYEKEE (reference sequence). The CDR3 length is 14 residues. Trimming took 1 base from V and 5 from J, leaving 10 bases between them. The CDR3 DNA sequence: TGTGCCAGCAGCTTGTGGCAGGGCCACAATGAGCAGTTCTTC. Amino acids: CASSLWQGHNEQFF.

The chain couples TRBV7-2 to TRBJ1-2; 9 nucleotides agree with TRBD1. The V gene's germline CDR1 is SGHTA and CDR2 FQGNSA. The CDR3 has 15 amino acids. The junction had 6 bases not matched to a gene; V was cut back by 5 bases and J by 2 bases. The CDR3 coding sequence is TGTGCCAGCAGCCCCAGACAGGGGGGAAACTATGGCTACACCTTC. As protein: CASSPRQGGNYGYTF.

This clone was observed a few times. V usage is TRBV6-2 or TRBV6-3 and J usage is TRBJ2-1, with 10 positions matching TRBD1. Germline CDR1 MNHEY, CDR2 SVGEGT. J lost 4 bases, V lost 5 bases, and 14 bases had no gene match. CDR3 length equals 18 residues. The CDR3 DNA is TGTGCCAGCAGTGGTCCCCGTTTGGGACAGGGGACTTACAATGAGCAGTTCTTC. Encoded protein: CASSGPRLGQGTYNEQFF.

This rearrangement joins TRBV3-1 (or the pseudogene TRBV3-2) to TRBJ2-1, with 12 positions matching TRBD2. Trimming removed 3 bases from V and 10 bases from J; junction bases left unmatched: 13. From germline, CDR1 is LGHDT and CDR2 YNNKEL (reference sequence). The CDR3 extends over 17 amino acids. The CDR3 spells CASSQGTLAGGPSEQFF. CDR3 coding DNA: TGTGCCAGCAGCCAGGGGACGCTAGCGGGAGGGCCCTCGGAGCAGTTCTTC.

This clone was seen once. The chain carries TRBV4-3 and TRBJ2-7; D unresolved. CDR1 LGHNA and CDR2 YSLEER come from the germline V gene. The CDR3 runs to 15 residues. The germline V and J ends were trimmed by 5 bases and 2 bases, with 16 bases remaining between them. The CDR3 is CASSFSPTEAYEQYF. The DNA of the CDR3 is TGCGCCAGCAGCTTTAGCCCCACTGAGGCCTACGAGCAGTACTTC.

The rearrangement joins TRBV29-1 to TRBJ1-4; D unclear. This CDR3 has 13 amino acids. With 2 bases removed from V and 7 bases from J, the gap between germline ends came to 11 bases. CDR1 is SQVTM and CDR2 is ANQGSEA in the germline V gene. The CDR3 loop reads CSVELWEGEKLFF. The DNA of the CDR3 is TGCAGCGTTGAACTATGGGAGGGTGAAAAACTGTTTTTT.